This T cell receptor (beta chain) was captured by sequencing in a study of radiotherapy plus CTLA-4 blockade in lung cancer. Turning to the study itself: With 25% to 35% of patients having disease control, objective responses were seen in under 20%. Study-level points and caveats: TCR clones of tumor origin grew in blood after radiotherapy plus ipilimumab.

A word on this clone: What it binds is not known.

The assay was immunoSEQ multiplex PCR, and TCRdb's table has in-frame clones only and misses some. Found here are 65,000 to 90,000 clones, around nine tenths of them singletons; the top ten hold over 35%. The source is a human donor with non-small cell lung cancer that progressed on radiotherapy plus ipilimumab. Material: peripheral blood, obtained from a patient treated with radiotherapy plus ipilimumab.

In DNA, the CDR3 is TGTGCCAGCTCACAGGGACAGGGGGATGGCTACACCTTC. This encodes CASSQGQGDGYTF. The chain uses TRBV18 and TRBJ1-2; 11 bases line up with TRBD1. Germline V gene sequence: CDR1 KGHSH, CDR2 LQKENI. V was clipped by 4 bases and J by 6 bases; unmatched bases: 1. The CDR3 has 13 residues.